A selection of T cell receptor beta chains follows, all from one sample in a study of cytotoxic CD8 clonotypes in ibrutinib-treated CLL. TCRdb keeps only in-frame clones here, not all; method: immunoSEQ multiplex PCR. The profile covers over 200,000 clones, with 70% appearing a single time and over 5.5% taken by the ten largest. This specimen consisted of PBMCs, obtained after 12 months of ibrutinib treatment. The receptor source for this set is a human donor with chronic lymphocytic leukemia. Both conserved end residues are part of each CDR3. The D gene is left open where the match is weak. A row's size may be missing; if present it is once, few, many or a size class.

CASSIGRGTGELFF,TGTGCCAGTAGTATAGGTAGGGGTACCGGGGAGCTGTTTTTT,TRBJ2-2,.,.,TRBV19
CASGGQGIHEQYF,TGTGCCAGCGGGGGACAGGGTATCCACGAGCAGTACTTC,TRBJ2-7,TRBD1,.,TRBV6-5
CASSQLTGKNNEQFF,TGTGCCAGCAGCCAACTCACGGGGAAAAACAATGAGCAGTTCTTC,TRBJ2-1,.,.,TRBV4-2
CSVGDGPFYEQYF,TGCAGCGTGGGAGACGGACCGTTCTACGAGCAGTACTTC,TRBJ2-7,.,.,TRBV29-1
CASTDILNYGYTF,TGTGCCAGCACGGACATCCTAAACTATGGCTACACCTTC,TRBJ1-2,.,.,TRBV5-6
CASSLSGGYTF,TGTGCCAGCAGCTTGTCTGGTGGCTACACCTTC,TRBJ1-2,.,.,TRBV5-4
CASRLAGSSYEQYF,TGTGCCAGCAGGTTAGCGGGGAGCTCCTACGAGCAGTACTTC,TRBJ2-7,TRBD2,.,TRBV6-6
CASSKIGTDGYTF,TGTGCCAGCAGCAAAATTGGGACAGATGGCTACACCTTC,TRBJ1-2,TRBD1,.,TRBV6-5
CASSPGGGWNEKLFF,TGCGCCAGCAGTCCAGGGGGTGGGTGGAATGAAAAACTGTTTTTT,TRBJ1-4,TRBD1,.,TRBV5-1
CASREQGASNQPQHF,TGTGCCAGCAGGGAACAGGGGGCAAGCAATCAGCCCCAGCATTTT,TRBJ1-5,TRBD1,.,TRBV2
CASSSAGGAFF,TGTGCCAGCAGCTCCGCCGGGGGAGCTTTCTTT,TRBJ1-1,.,.,TRBV11-2
CASSWGLGSSTDTQYF,TGTGCCAGCAGTTGGGGTCTGGGGTCGAGCACAGATACGCAGTATTTT,TRBJ2-3,.,once,TRBV28
CGSRPGLAGVGELFF,TGTGGCAGCCGACCGGGACTAGCGGGAGTCGGGGAGCTGTTTTTT,TRBJ2-2,TRBD2,.,TRBV7-8
CASSHRGAGNTIYF,TGTGCCAGCAGTCATCGGGGGGCTGGAAACACCATATATTTT,TRBJ1-3,.,.,TRBV27
CASSERVDYGYTF,TGTGCCAGCAGTGAGCGGGTGGACTATGGCTACACCTTC,TRBJ1-2,.,.,TRBV25-1
CASSPDRVSYEQYF,TGCGCCAGCAGTCCGGACAGGGTGAGCTACGAGCAGTACTTC,TRBJ2-7,TRBD1,.,TRBV23-1
CSASEWSEAFF,TGCAGTGCTAGTGAGTGGTCTGAAGCTTTCTTT,TRBJ1-1,.,few,TRBV20-1
CASSLGPGTQYF,TGTGCCAGCAGCTTAGGCCCGGGTACGCAGTATTTT,TRBJ2-3,.,few,TRBV11-2
CASSWRTGWGNTEAFF,TGTGCCAGCAGCTGGAGGACAGGGTGGGGGAACACTGAAGCTTTCTTT,TRBJ1-1,TRBD1,.,TRBV5-6
CAWNRQERNSPLHF,TGTGCCTGGAATCGACAGGAGCGTAATTCACCCCTCCACTTT,TRBJ1-6,.,once,TRBV30
CASSSPAGPYEQYF,TGTGCCAGCAGTTCCCCAGCGGGGCCCTACGAGCAGTACTTC,TRBJ2-7,TRBD2,.,TRBV11-2
CASSITGIGHYGYTF,TGTGCCAGTAGTATAACAGGGATCGGGCATTATGGCTACACCTTC,TRBJ1-2,.,.,TRBV19
CAPPEETGNSPLHF,TGTGCCCCCCCAGAGGAGACAGGTAATTCACCCCTCCACTTT,TRBJ1-6,.,.,TRBV10-3
CASRGSGQGRWVNTEAFF,TGTGCCAGCAGAGGTTCGGGACAGGGTCGTTGGGTGAACACTGAAGCTTTCTTT,TRBJ1-1,TRBD1,once,TRBV7-8
CAWSETGRKLFF,TGTGCCTGGAGTGAGACAGGGAGGAAACTGTTTTTT,TRBJ1-4,TRBD1,.,TRBV30
CASSIDRRAREAFF,TGCGCCAGCAGCATTGACAGGCGGGCCCGAGAGGCTTTCTTT,TRBJ1-1,.,.,TRBV5-1
CSVYRSPEAFF,TGCAGCGTCTACAGGAGCCCTGAAGCTTTCTTT,TRBJ1-1,.,few,TRBV29-1
CSVVRQYGYTF,TGCAGCGTTGTCAGGCAGTATGGCTACACCTTC,TRBJ1-2,.,few,TRBV29-1
CASSPDRATTEAFF,TGTGCCAGCAGCCCGGACAGGGCAACTACTGAAGCTTTCTTT,TRBJ1-1,TRBD1,many,TRBV5-8
CASSATTGRRPYEQYF,TGTGCCAGCAGCGCGACTACCGGAAGGCGACCATACGAGCAGTACTTC,TRBJ2-7,.,.,TRBV5-6
CASSLGGEAFF,TGTGCCAGCAGCTTAGGGGGGGAAGCTTTCTTT,TRBJ1-1,.,few,TRBV7-6
CASSAASLWNYGYTF,TGTGCCAGCAGCGCCGCGTCCCTATGGAACTATGGCTACACCTTC,TRBJ1-2,.,.,TRBV9
CASSDPGTSKGADTQYF,TGTGCCAGCAGTGACCCTGGGACTAGCAAAGGCGCAGATACGCAGTATTTT,TRBJ2-3,TRBD2,.,TRBV6-4
CASSFRDRATEAFF,TGTGCCAGCAGCTTCCGGGACAGGGCCACTGAAGCTTTCTTT,TRBJ1-1,TRBD1,.,TRBV7-2
CAGPRPDTDTQYF,TGTGCCGGACCGCGGCCCGACACAGATACGCAGTATTTT,TRBJ2-3,.,many,TRBV2
CASSIGANEQFF,TGTGCCAGTAGTATAGGAGCTAATGAGCAGTTCTTC,TRBJ2-1,.,.,TRBV19
CASSHRQSSGANVLTF,TGCGCCAGCAGCCACAGACAGTCCTCTGGGGCCAACGTCCTGACTTTC,TRBJ2-6,.,.,TRBV5-1
CASGQGAYNSPLHF,TGTGCCAGCGGTCAGGGGGCCTATAATTCACCCCTCCACTTT,TRBJ1-6,TRBD1,.,TRBV6-1
CASSPRSGGVGDTEAFF,TGTGCCAGCAGCCCCCGCAGCGGGGGGGTGGGGGACACTGAAGCTTTCTTT,TRBJ1-1,.,once,TRBV7-6
CASSLHANNQPQHF,TGTGCCAGCAGTTTACACGCCAACAATCAGCCCCAGCATTTT,TRBJ1-5,.,.,TRBV27
CASSPPGTVNQPQHF,TGTGCCAGCTCACCACCGGGGACAGTGAATCAGCCCCAGCATTTT,TRBJ1-5,TRBD1,.,TRBV18
CASSLTRREDEQFF,TGTGCCAGCAGCTTAACCCGGCGGGAGGATGAGCAGTTCTTC,TRBJ2-1,TRBD2,.,TRBV7-3
CASSRSTGVSQTQYF,TGTGCCAGCAGCCGTTCAACGGGGGTGTCTCAGACCCAGTACTTC,TRBJ2-5,.,.,TRBV7-9
CSVGTGSSYEQYF,TGCAGCGTTGGAACAGGCAGCTCCTACGAGCAGTACTTC,TRBJ2-7,.,.,TRBV29-1
CAWSVKYGWSRQFF,TGTGCCTGGAGTGTAAAATACGGGTGGAGTAGGCAGTTCTTC,TRBJ2-1,.,.,TRBV30
CASSLDRVLETQYF,TGTGCCAGCAGCTTAGATCGAGTGTTGGAGACCCAGTACTTC,TRBJ2-5,.,.,TRBV11-2
CASGSYEQYF,TGTGCCAGTGGTTCCTACGAGCAGTACTTC,TRBJ2-7,.,.,TRBV19